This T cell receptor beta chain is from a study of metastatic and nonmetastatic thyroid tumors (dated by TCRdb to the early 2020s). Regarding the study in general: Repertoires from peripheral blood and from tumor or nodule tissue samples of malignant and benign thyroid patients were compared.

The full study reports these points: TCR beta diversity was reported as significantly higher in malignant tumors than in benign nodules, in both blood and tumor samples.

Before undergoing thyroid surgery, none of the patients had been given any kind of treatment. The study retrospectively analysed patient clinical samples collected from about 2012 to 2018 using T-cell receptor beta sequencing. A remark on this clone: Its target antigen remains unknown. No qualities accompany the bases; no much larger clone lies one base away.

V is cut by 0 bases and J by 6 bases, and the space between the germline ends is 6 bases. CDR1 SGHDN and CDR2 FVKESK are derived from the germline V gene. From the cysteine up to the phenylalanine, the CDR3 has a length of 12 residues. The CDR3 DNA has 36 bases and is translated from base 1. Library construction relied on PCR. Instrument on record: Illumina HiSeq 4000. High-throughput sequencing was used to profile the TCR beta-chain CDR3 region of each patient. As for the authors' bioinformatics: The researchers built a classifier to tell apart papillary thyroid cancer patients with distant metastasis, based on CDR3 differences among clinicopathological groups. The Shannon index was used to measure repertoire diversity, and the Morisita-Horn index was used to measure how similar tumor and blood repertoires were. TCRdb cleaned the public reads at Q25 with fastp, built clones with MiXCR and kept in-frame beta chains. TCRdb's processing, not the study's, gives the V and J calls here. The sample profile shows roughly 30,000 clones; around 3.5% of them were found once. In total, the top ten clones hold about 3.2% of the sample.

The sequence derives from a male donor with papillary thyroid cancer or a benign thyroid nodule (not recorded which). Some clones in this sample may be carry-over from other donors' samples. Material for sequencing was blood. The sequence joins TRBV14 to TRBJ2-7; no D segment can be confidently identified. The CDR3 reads CASSQDRVEQYF. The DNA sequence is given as TGTGCCAGCAGCCAAGACCGGGTCGAGCAGTACTTC. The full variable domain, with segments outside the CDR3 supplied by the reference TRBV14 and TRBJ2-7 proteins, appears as EAGVTQFPSHSVIEKGQTVTLRCDPISGHDNLYWYRRVMGKEIKFLLHFVKESKQDESGMPNNRFLAERTGGTYSTLKVQPAELEDSGVYFCASSQDRVEQYFGPGTRLTVT.